The 21 T cell receptor beta chains in this list originate from one sample, sequenced in a study of cytomegalovirus exposure and HLA in healthy donors. The PCR contained 60 Vbeta and 13 Jbeta primers. Only in-frame clones appear in the TCRdb table, and some are missing; sequencing was by immunoSEQ multiplex PCR. Seen here are fewer than 70,000 clones, roughly 83% observed once, and the top ten hold about 1.6%. The specimen was PBMCs. The receptor set was obtained from a human donor in good health.

This clone was found a few times. The chain employs TRBV6-6 and TRBJ2-7; 7 bases fit TRBD2. The CDR3 consists of 15 residues. V lost 6 bases to trimming and J lost 0 bases; unmatched junction nucleotides: 8. The germline V gene has CDR1 MNHNY and CDR2 SVGAGI (reference sequence). CDR3 region: CASSPWGGSSYEQYF. DNA of the CDR3: TGTGCCAGCAGCCCGTGGGGAGGGAGCTCCTACGAGCAGTACTTC.

This clone has more than one count but fewer than ten. The chain uses TRBV9 and TRBJ1-2; TRBD1 matches 7 bases. J gave up 2 bases and V 4 bases, and 2 bases lay outside the gene matches. Germline assignment: CDR1 SGDLS and CDR2 YYNGEE. The CDR3 contains 13 residues. In DNA, the CDR3 is TGTGCCAGCAGCCTAGGGGGCAACTATGGCTACACCTTC. Its translation: CASSLGGNYGYTF. Variable domain in full (rest from reference TRBV9 and TRBJ1-2): DSGVTQTPKHLITATGQRVTLRCSPRSGDLSVYWYQQSLDQGLQFLIQYYNGEERAKGNILERFSAQQFPDLHSELNLSSLELGDSALYFCASSLGGNYGYTFGSGTRLTVV.

This chain joins TRBV7-6 and TRBJ1-4, with D perhaps TRBD1 (5 bases). The CDR3 sequence is 16 residues long. The ends were cut back, 0 bases at V and 6 bases at J, with 14 bases in the middle. CDR1 and CDR2 (germline): SGHVS, FNYEAQ. The CDR3 nucleotides read TGTGCCAGCAGCTTAGCGCGGGGGAAAAGGGATGAAAAACTGTTTTTT. Translation: CASSLARGKRDEKLFF.

The CDR3 reads CASSLVQGEHTEAFF. In nucleotides, the CDR3 is TGTGCCAGCAGCTTAGTACAGGGGGAGCACACTGAAGCTTTCTTT. The V call is TRBV7-9, the J call TRBJ1-1, with 8 bases aligning to TRBD1. Germline V lookup: CDR1 SEHNR, CDR2 FQNEAQ (reference sequence). V lost 1 base, J lost 3 bases, and 4 bases stayed unmatched. This CDR3 comprises 15 residues.

J is TRBJ2-7 and V is TRBV7-2; 10 nucleotides match TRBD1. The trim removed 5 bases at V and 4 bases at J, leaving 5 bases unmatched. CDR1 is SGHTA and CDR2 is FQGNSA in the germline V gene. The CDR3 runs to 14 residues. In DNA, the CDR3 is TGTGCCAGCAGCACGGGACAGGGGAGTTACGAGCAGTACTTC. Encoded protein: CASSTGQGSYEQYF.

V usage is TRBV7-2 and J usage is TRBJ2-3; possible D gene TRBD1, 5 bases. The CDR3 contains 14 residues. Germline V lookup: CDR1 SGHTA, CDR2 FQGNSA. Trimming left V 3 bases short and J 0 bases short, with 7 bases between. CDR3 DNA: TGTGCCAGCAGCTTGGGGCATAGCACAGATACGCAGTATTTT. Translating gives CASSLGHSTDTQYF.

In its sample, this clone was seen once. CDR3: CASSLEGSGGGNTIYF. The CDR3 coding sequence is TGTGCCAGCAGCTTGGAAGGATCAGGGGGAGGAAACACCATATATTTT. The chain has TRBV5-6 and TRBJ1-3, with 7 nucleotides matching TRBD1. CDR3 length: 16 residues. Trimming took 0 bases from V and 4 from J; bases not matched to a gene: 7. The germline V gene encodes CDR1 SGHDT and CDR2 YYEEEE.

This chain joins TRBV5-7 and TRBJ2-7; 10 nucleotides line up with TRBD1. TRBV5-7 qualifies as an ORF whose function is uncertain. Trimming removed 4 bases from V and 4 bases from J; junction bases left unmatched: 11. This CDR3 region has 16 residues. The CDR3 DNA reads TGTGCCAGCAGCGGGCCCGGGACAGGGGAGGGTTACGAGCAGTACTTC. It encodes CASSGPGTGEGYEQYF.

V usage is TRBV27 and J usage is TRBJ1-2, with TRBD1 matching 8 bases. The germline CDR1 and CDR2 sequences are MNHEY and SMNVEV (reference sequence). CDR3 size: 15 residues. V shed 2 bases and J 2 bases; nucleotides not matched to a gene: 4. In DNA form, the CDR3 reads TGTGCCAGCAGTTTAAGTACAGGGGGAAACTATGGCTACACCTTC. Translating gives CASSLSTGGNYGYTF.

V is TRBV7-8 and J is TRBJ2-3, with D maybe TRBD2 (5 bases). V was pared by 1 base and J by 13 bases, with 21 bases between. Germline-derived CDR1 and CDR2 are SGHVS and FQNEAQ. The CDR3 has 15 residues. The CDR3 DNA reads TGTGCCAGCAGCTTAGACCGACTAATCCGGGCCCCGGAGTATTTT. Protein product: CASSLDRLIRAPEYF.

The V call is TRBV5-1, the J call TRBJ1-3, with 9 bases matching TRBD1. The V and J ends lost 0 bases and 3 bases, in that order; junction bases with no gene match: 4. The CDR3 is made up of 16 amino acids. Germline assignment: CDR1 SGHRS and CDR2 YFSETQ. The CDR3 loop reads CASSLEQGALGNTIYF. The CDR3 DNA is TGCGCCAGCAGCTTGGAACAGGGGGCGCTTGGAAACACCATATATTTT.

The rearrangement links TRBV7-2 to TRBJ2-1; 7 nucleotides align to TRBD1. V shed 5 bases and J 2 bases; nucleotides not matched to a gene: 3. This CDR3 has 14 residues. Per germline, CDR1 SGHTA and CDR2 FQGNSA. DNA for the CDR3: TGTGCCAGCAGCCAGGGGGTACCCTACAATGAGCAGTTCTTC. Translating it yields CASSQGVPYNEQFF.

The chain has TRBV10-3 and TRBJ1-6; tentatively, D is TRBD1 (6 bases). Deletions cut 4 bases from V and 5 bases from J, with 12 bases between. CDR1 is ENHRY, CDR2 SYGVKD, per germline. The CDR3 runs to 15 residues. This CDR3 is CAISVQGKDNSPLHF. CDR3 DNA: TGTGCCATCAGTGTACAGGGAAAAGATAATTCACCCCTCCACTTT.

This chain connects TRBV7-8 to TRBJ1-6; 11 bases match TRBD1. The CDR3 runs to 14 residues. V gave up 5 bases and J gave up 16 bases; unmatched junction bases: 10. CDR1 and CDR2 from the germline V gene are SGHVS and FQNEAQ. The CDR3 spells CASSDGQGAASLHF. CDR3 DNA: TGTGCCAGCAGCGACGGACAGGGGGCCGCCTCGCTCCACTTT.

The CDR3 bases are TGCGCCAGCAGCCAGACCGGGACTCTTAACTATGGCTACACCTTC. Translating gives CASSQTGTLNYGYTF. This chain joins TRBV4-1 and TRBJ1-2, with D perhaps TRBD1 (5 bases). The CDR3 spans 15 residues. V dropped 3 bases and J dropped 1 base, with 12 bases sitting between them. Germline V gene sequence: CDR1 MGHRA, CDR2 YSYEKL.

The chain is built from TRBV7-3 and TRBJ2-1; TRBD2 aligns across 9 bases. The germline CDR1 and CDR2 sequences are SGHTA and FQGTGA. J lost 1 base, V lost 0 bases, and 7 bases had no gene match. CDR3 length: 18 residues. The CDR3 is CASSLTSSGTNSYNEQFF. CDR3 nucleotides: TGTGCCAGCAGCTTAACATCTAGCGGGACGAATTCCTACAATGAGCAGTTCTTC. The full variable domain, in which reference TRBV7-3 and TRBJ2-1 provide the parts outside the CDR3, is GAGVSQTPSNKVTEKGKYVELRCDPISGHTALYWYRQSLGQGPEFLIYFQGTGAADDSGLPNDRFFAVRPEGSVSTLKIQRTERGDSAVYLCASSLTSSGTNSYNEQFFGPGTRLTVL.

This clone was found a few times. CDR3 coding DNA: TGCGCCAGCAGCCCAGACCTCGGCGGGTCCTACGAGCAGTACTTC. Its protein is CASSPDLGGSYEQYF. The chain couples TRBV5-1 to TRBJ2-7; D perhaps matches TRBD2 (5 bases). CDR1 is SGHRS and CDR2 is YFSETQ in the germline V gene. This CDR3 spans 15 amino acids. V was pared by 4 bases and J by 1 base, with 15 bases between.

This clone was picked up one time. V gene TRBV7-8 combines with J gene TRBJ1-3; D unresolved. Germline V gives CDR1 SGHVS, CDR2 FQNEAQ. The CDR3 has 15 amino acids. V gave up 7 bases and J gave up 0 bases, with 13 bases separating them. Here the CDR3 reads CASNPLELSGNTIYF. CDR3 DNA: TGTGCCAGCAACCCCCTCGAACTCTCTGGAAACACCATATATTTT.

This clone was observed a single time. This chain joins TRBV7-9 and TRBJ1-4, with a weak D call TRBD1 (5 bases). Trimming left V 8 bases short and J 0 bases short, with 19 bases between. CDR1 is SEHNR and CDR2 is FQNEAQ in the germline V gene (reference sequence). The length of the CDR3 is 17 residues. DNA for the CDR3: TGTGCCAGCGATGGGGCAGTATTGGGTGCAACTAATGAAAAACTGTTTTTT. It yields the protein CASDGAVLGATNEKLFF.

The genes are TRBV9 and TRBJ2-3; maybe TRBD1 (8 bases). The length of the CDR3 is 15 residues. In germline, CDR1 is SGDLS, CDR2 YYNGEE. With 3 bases removed from V and 2 bases from J, the gap between germline ends came to 13 bases. CDR3 coding DNA: TGTGCCAGCAGCGAGCGGGACAGGACCACAGATACGCAGTATTTT. The encoded protein is CASSERDRTTDTQYF.

The chain uses TRBV7-3 and TRBJ2-7; the match to TRBD1 covers 9 bases. This CDR3 is built from 15 residues. Germline V CDR1 and CDR2: SGHTA, FQGTGA. Trimming cost V 5 bases and J 6 bases; bases outside gene matches: 11. The CDR3 DNA follows: TGTGCCAGCAGCGTCGCCGGGACAGGGTTCGGCGAGCAGTACTTC. Its translation is CASSVAGTGFGEQYF.